Listed below are T cell receptor beta chains from one sample, sequenced in a study of blood T cell repertoires in COVID-19. Profiling relied on immunoSEQ multiplex PCR, and the TCRdb table lists in-frame clones only, not all of them. The sample carries 300,000 to 350,000 clones, around 90% recorded once. The sample consisted of peripheral blood. These receptors came from a woman aged 40 to 50 with COVID-19, enrolled during active disease. Both conserved end residues are part of each CDR3. Each record gives: D gene, clone size, V gene, J gene, CDR3 DNA, CDR3 protein. D genes are given only for firm matches. Clone sizes are given selectively: once, few, many, or a class where the clone is expanded.

d_gene: TRBD1; abundance: NA; v_gene: TRBV27; j_gene: TRBJ2-2; CDR3nt: TGTGCCAGCAGTTTATCGAGGACAGGGTTAACCGGGGAGCTGTTTTTT; CDR3aa: CASSLSRTGLTGELFF
d_gene: NA; abundance: NA; v_gene: TRBV28; j_gene: TRBJ2-7; CDR3nt: TGTGCTACCCGTGGGGCTTTGTACGAGCAGTACTTC; CDR3aa: CATRGALYEQYF
d_gene: TRBD1; abundance: NA; v_gene: TRBV9; j_gene: TRBJ1-5; CDR3nt: TGTGCCAGCAGCTCGGGACAGGGGTTTATTCAGCCCCAGCATTTT; CDR3aa: CASSSGQGFIQPQHF
d_gene: NA; abundance: NA; v_gene: TRBV29-1; j_gene: TRBJ1-1; CDR3nt: TGCAGCGTTGAGAATGCCAGGGAAGCTTTCTTT; CDR3aa: CSVENAREAFF
d_gene: NA; abundance: NA; v_gene: TRBV28; j_gene: TRBJ1-1; CDR3nt: TGTGCCAGCAGTTCTCTAGGGGCTCAGGGCACTGAAGCTTTCTTT; CDR3aa: CASSSLGAQGTEAFF
d_gene: NA; abundance: few; v_gene: TRBV7-9; j_gene: TRBJ2-7; CDR3nt: TGTGCCAGCAGCTCGGACATCTACGAGCAGTACTTC; CDR3aa: CASSSDIYEQYF
d_gene: TRBD1; abundance: NA; v_gene: TRBV27; j_gene: TRBJ1-6; CDR3nt: TGTGCCAGCAGTTTAACCATTCGACAGGGCAGCTCCTATAATTCACCCCTCCACTTT; CDR3aa: CASSLTIRQGSSYNSPLHF
d_gene: TRBD1; abundance: NA; v_gene: TRBV5-1; j_gene: TRBJ2-3; CDR3nt: TGCGCCAGCAGCTTAACAGGGGGCGCGGGTACGCAGTATTTT; CDR3aa: CASSLTGGAGTQYF
d_gene: TRBD1; abundance: NA; v_gene: TRBV28; j_gene: TRBJ1-5; CDR3nt: TGTGCCAGCAGTGAGAGGACAGGGATTACGCCCCAGCATTTT; CDR3aa: CASSERTGITPQHF
d_gene: TRBD1; abundance: once; v_gene: TRBV19; j_gene: TRBJ1-2; CDR3nt: TGTGCCAGCTATGCAGGGGGCGCAGGGGGCGGCTACACCTTC; CDR3aa: CASYAGGAGGGYTF
d_gene: NA; abundance: NA; v_gene: TRBV19; j_gene: TRBJ1-5; CDR3nt: TGTGCCAGTATTAGCAGGGGCGCGGGTGGCAATCAGCCCCAGCATTTT; CDR3aa: CASISRGAGGNQPQHF
d_gene: NA; abundance: NA; v_gene: TRBV4-3; j_gene: TRBJ1-1; CDR3nt: TGCGCCAGCAGCCAAGACATTGGGGCCGCGAGGACTGAAGCTTTCTTT; CDR3aa: CASSQDIGAARTEAFF
d_gene: TRBD1; abundance: NA; v_gene: TRBV7-9; j_gene: TRBJ1-1; CDR3nt: TGTGCCAGCGCGGTATGGGACAGTCTGAACACTGAAGCTTTCTTT; CDR3aa: CASAVWDSLNTEAFF
d_gene: TRBD2; abundance: NA; v_gene: TRBV5-6; j_gene: TRBJ2-7; CDR3nt: TGTGCCAGCAGCTTGGCGGGGGGCGAGCAGTACTTC; CDR3aa: CASSLAGGEQYF
d_gene: NA; abundance: NA; v_gene: TRBV6-2/TRBV6-3; j_gene: TRBJ2-1; CDR3nt: TGTGCCAGCAGTAGGACACACGAGCAGTTCTTC; CDR3aa: CASSRTHEQFF
d_gene: TRBD2; abundance: NA; v_gene: TRBV27; j_gene: TRBJ2-2; CDR3nt: TGTGCCAGCAGTTCCCCGGGACTAACCTACGGGGAGCTGTTTTTT; CDR3aa: CASSSPGLTYGELFF
d_gene: TRBD1; abundance: NA; v_gene: TRBV5-1; j_gene: TRBJ1-3; CDR3nt: TGCGCCAGCAGCTTGGGTGGTGGACAGGGGGCGTTCGGAAACACCATATATTTT; CDR3aa: CASSLGGGQGAFGNTIYF
d_gene: NA; abundance: NA; v_gene: TRBV9; j_gene: TRBJ1-3; CDR3nt: TGTGCCAGCACACAGGGTCGTGGAAACACCATATATTTT; CDR3aa: CASTQGRGNTIYF
d_gene: TRBD2; abundance: NA; v_gene: TRBV27; j_gene: TRBJ2-1; CDR3nt: TGTGCCAGCGGGACCCTAGCGGAACCTCCTTACAATGAGCAGTTCTTC; CDR3aa: CASGTLAEPPYNEQFF
d_gene: NA; abundance: NA; v_gene: TRBV15; j_gene: TRBJ1-3; CDR3nt: TGTGCCACCAGCAGCTTCACAGGGAACTCTGGAAACACCATATATTTT; CDR3aa: CATSSFTGNSGNTIYF
d_gene: TRBD1; abundance: few; v_gene: TRBV6-1; j_gene: TRBJ2-2; CDR3nt: TGTGCCAGCAGTGAAATGACAGGGGGAATACAGGGCACCGGGGAGCTGTTTTTT; CDR3aa: CASSEMTGGIQGTGELFF
d_gene: NA; abundance: NA; v_gene: TRBV12-5; j_gene: TRBJ1-5; CDR3nt: TGTGCTAGTGGTTTTTCCCTGGACCCTTTGGGGGCTAGCAATCAGCCCCAGCATTTT; CDR3aa: CASGFSLDPLGASNQPQHF
d_gene: TRBD1; abundance: NA; v_gene: TRBV5-8; j_gene: TRBJ1-6; CDR3nt: TGTGCCAGCAGCTTTCCGGGACAGGGGGCGGAATCACCCCTCCACTTT; CDR3aa: CASSFPGQGAESPLHF
d_gene: NA; abundance: NA; v_gene: TRBV29-1; j_gene: TRBJ2-3; CDR3nt: TGCAGCGTTGCGGGGTCGTCAGGGGGCACAGATACGCAGTATTTT; CDR3aa: CSVAGSSGGTDTQYF
d_gene: NA; abundance: NA; v_gene: TRBV4-3; j_gene: TRBJ2-2; CDR3nt: TGCGCCAGCAGCCAATCTTACGGGGGAACCGGGGAGCTGTTTTTT; CDR3aa: CASSQSYGGTGELFF
d_gene: NA; abundance: NA; v_gene: TRBV15; j_gene: TRBJ1-1; CDR3nt: TGTGCCACCAGCAGAGAGCGGGGCTTGAACACTGAAGCTTTCTTT; CDR3aa: CATSRERGLNTEAFF
d_gene: TRBD1; abundance: NA; v_gene: TRBV7-2; j_gene: TRBJ2-3; CDR3nt: TGTGCCAGCAGCCAACAGGGGAGAAGCACAGATACGCAGTATTTT; CDR3aa: CASSQQGRSTDTQYF
d_gene: TRBD2; abundance: NA; v_gene: TRBV28; j_gene: TRBJ2-2; CDR3nt: TGTGCCAGCAGTGCCCCGGGAGGGCCCTTTGGCGGGGAGCTGTTTTTT; CDR3aa: CASSAPGGPFGGELFF
d_gene: TRBD1; abundance: NA; v_gene: TRBV5-1; j_gene: TRBJ1-2; CDR3nt: TGCGCCAGCAGCTTTGGCGGGACAGCAACCCTTACCTCGCATGGCTACACCTTC; CDR3aa: CASSFGGTATLTSHGYTF
d_gene: TRBD1; abundance: NA; v_gene: TRBV5-1; j_gene: TRBJ2-1; CDR3nt: TGCGCCAGCAGCGTGGGACAGAACAATGAGCAGTTCTTC; CDR3aa: CASSVGQNNEQFF
d_gene: NA; abundance: once; v_gene: TRBV12-5; j_gene: TRBJ1-5; CDR3nt: TGTGCTAGTGGTTTGATCACAGGCCTCTATCAGCCCCAGCATTTT; CDR3aa: CASGLITGLYQPQHF
d_gene: NA; abundance: once; v_gene: TRBV28; j_gene: TRBJ1-5; CDR3nt: TGTGCCAGCAGTTTAGACGGGTTCTCCAATCAGCCCCAGCATTTT; CDR3aa: CASSLDGFSNQPQHF
d_gene: NA; abundance: NA; v_gene: TRBV21-1; j_gene: TRBJ2-6; CDR3nt: TGTGCCAGCAGCGATCTTGACACAGGGCAAGCTGGGGCCAACGTCCTGACTTTC; CDR3aa: CASSDLDTGQAGANVLTF
d_gene: NA; abundance: NA; v_gene: TRBV27; j_gene: TRBJ2-2; CDR3nt: TGTGCCAGCGGGCGCTCCGGGGAGCTGTTTTTT; CDR3aa: CASGRSGELFF
d_gene: NA; abundance: NA; v_gene: TRBV9; j_gene: TRBJ2-7; CDR3nt: TGTGCCAGCAGCGTAGGAGGGTTCTCCTACGAGCAGCACTTC; CDR3aa: CASSVGGFSYEQHF
d_gene: NA; abundance: NA; v_gene: TRBV25-1; j_gene: TRBJ1-1; CDR3nt: TGTGCCAGCAGTGAAACAGGGATGGGCGTGAACACTGAAGCTTTCTTT; CDR3aa: CASSETGMGVNTEAFF
d_gene: TRBD1; abundance: once; v_gene: TRBV7-3; j_gene: TRBJ1-1; CDR3nt: TGTGCCAGCAGCCCCACAGGGGGGAACACTGAAGCTTTCTTT; CDR3aa: CASSPTGGNTEAFF
d_gene: NA; abundance: NA; v_gene: TRBV10-3; j_gene: TRBJ1-1; CDR3nt: TGTGCCATCAGTGAAAGGGAGACGAACACTGAAGCTTTCTTT; CDR3aa: CAISERETNTEAFF
d_gene: TRBD1; abundance: NA; v_gene: TRBV10-2; j_gene: TRBJ1-1; CDR3nt: TGCGCCAGCAGTGAGTCAGGACAGGGGGCGGCTTTCTTT; CDR3aa: CASSESGQGAAFF
d_gene: NA; abundance: once; v_gene: TRBV9; j_gene: TRBJ2-1; CDR3nt: TGTGCCAGCAGCTTTGGGTCCCGGGACATTGAGCAGTTCTTC; CDR3aa: CASSFGSRDIEQFF
d_gene: NA; abundance: NA; v_gene: TRBV27; j_gene: TRBJ1-2; CDR3nt: TGTGCCAGCAGTTTTAGGCGGGGGATGGGCTACACCTTC; CDR3aa: CASSFRRGMGYTF
d_gene: TRBD1; abundance: NA; v_gene: TRBV28; j_gene: TRBJ1-2; CDR3nt: TGTGCCAGCAGGACGGGACAGAGGTCCGGGGGCTACACCTTC; CDR3aa: CASRTGQRSGGYTF
d_gene: TRBD2; abundance: NA; v_gene: TRBV5-1; j_gene: TRBJ2-1; CDR3nt: TGCGCCAGCAGTTCTGGGGTAGCGGGGCTTACAAGGAATGAGCAGTTCTTC; CDR3aa: CASSSGVAGLTRNEQFF
d_gene: TRBD1; abundance: NA; v_gene: TRBV6-5; j_gene: TRBJ1-5; CDR3nt: TGTGCCAGCACCGGACAGGGTGCCAATCAGCCCCAGCATTTT; CDR3aa: CASTGQGANQPQHF
d_gene: NA; abundance: NA; v_gene: TRBV6-1; j_gene: TRBJ1-1; CDR3nt: TGTGCCAGCAGCGTCGAGACTGAAGCTTTCTTT; CDR3aa: CASSVETEAFF
d_gene: NA; abundance: NA; v_gene: TRBV28; j_gene: TRBJ1-5; CDR3nt: TGTGCCAGCAACCTCCAGGGAGGGGGCAATCAGCCCCAGCATTTT; CDR3aa: CASNLQGGGNQPQHF
d_gene: NA; abundance: NA; v_gene: TRBV27; j_gene: TRBJ1-2; CDR3nt: TGTGCCAGCAGTTTATTTGGCAGGGATAACTATGGCTACACCTTC; CDR3aa: CASSLFGRDNYGYTF
d_gene: NA; abundance: NA; v_gene: TRBV7-9; j_gene: TRBJ2-7; CDR3nt: TGTGCCAGCAGCCCCAACGACAGAGACGAGCAGTACTTC; CDR3aa: CASSPNDRDEQYF
d_gene: NA; abundance: once; v_gene: TRBV30; j_gene: TRBJ1-1; CDR3nt: TGTGCCTGGAGTGCACGGCGGGGTGGAGTGACTGAAGCTTTCTTT; CDR3aa: CAWSARRGGVTEAFF
d_gene: TRBD2; abundance: once; v_gene: TRBV9; j_gene: TRBJ2-3; CDR3nt: TGTGCCAGTCCCCCCGCGACTAGCGGGAGGGAGGGGGGTTGGACAGATACGCAGTATTTT; CDR3aa: CASPPATSGREGGWTDTQYF
d_gene: TRBD1; abundance: NA; v_gene: TRBV27; j_gene: TRBJ1-2; CDR3nt: TGTGCCAGCACCATGGGGGTAGGCACAGGGGTCTCTGAGGGCTACACCTTC; CDR3aa: CASTMGVGTGVSEGYTF
d_gene: TRBD1; abundance: NA; v_gene: TRBV27; j_gene: TRBJ1-5; CDR3nt: TGTGCCAGCAGGGGTGGACAGGGCCTCGATCCCCAGCATTTT; CDR3aa: CASRGGQGLDPQHF
d_gene: TRBD2; abundance: NA; v_gene: TRBV6-2/TRBV6-3; j_gene: TRBJ2-5; CDR3nt: TGTGCCAGCAGTTACCCGGGGGGGACGGAGACCCAGTACTTC; CDR3aa: CASSYPGGTETQYF
d_gene: NA; abundance: NA; v_gene: TRBV12-3/TRBV12-4; j_gene: TRBJ1-5; CDR3nt: TGTGCCAGCAGTGTGAGGGGGAGTCAGCCCCAGCATTTT; CDR3aa: CASSVRGSQPQHF
d_gene: TRBD1; abundance: once; v_gene: TRBV19; j_gene: TRBJ2-4; CDR3nt: TGTGCCAGTGGACAAAATGGACAGGGGAACATTCAGTACTTC; CDR3aa: CASGQNGQGNIQYF